Each of the 14 T cell receptor beta chains below was sequenced from the same sample in a study of shared clonotypes between healthy human individuals. The assay was immunoSEQ multiplex PCR, and TCRdb's table has in-frame clones only and misses some. The sample has over a million clones; approximately 70% are singletons. The sequenced material came from memory CD4+ T cells sorted from blood. The subset: CD45RA-negative fraction. All receptors come from a man between 18 and 29 years old in good health.

This sequence joins TRBV19 and TRBJ1-1, with D hard to call. The CDR3 sequence is 11 residues long. Trimming pared 7 bases from V and 2 bases from J, leaving 5 bases between. Germline V gene sequence: CDR1 LNHDA, CDR2 SQIVND (reference sequence). CDR3 DNA sequence: TGTGCCAGTACGGACAACACTGAAGCTTTCTTT. It is translated as CASTDNTEAFF.

Notes on this clone: This sequence is one base from a far larger clone and is likely a read error. The V and J genes are TRBV11-2 and TRBJ2-5; D is perhaps TRBD2 (6 bases). This CDR3 contains 14 residues. V lost 1 base, J lost 1 base, and 7 bases lay in between. Germline CDR1 and CDR2: SGHAT and FQNNGV. CDR3 DNA sequence: TGTGCCAGCAGCTTAGGGACTACCCAAGAGACCCAGTACTTC. Translated: CASSLGTTQETQYF.

CDR3: CASSLAGTDGYTF. The CDR3 DNA follows: TGTGCCAGCAGCTTGGCTGGGACGGATGGCTACACCTTC. The V and J genes are TRBV5-4 and TRBJ1-2; TRBD1 is a possible D gene (5 bases). The V and J ends lost 0 bases and 6 bases respectively, with 9 bases between them. The CDR3 consists of 13 residues. The germline gives CDR1 SGHNT, CDR2 YYREEE (reference sequence).

The genes are TRBV7-2 and TRBJ2-7, with D unclear. The CDR3 has 11 amino acids. Germline V gene sequence: CDR1 SGHTA, CDR2 FQGNSA. V was trimmed by 6 bases and J by 3 bases, leaving 6 bases between them. CDR3 protein: CASRSFYEQYF. The CDR3 DNA reads TGTGCCAGCAGGTCGTTCTACGAGCAGTACTTC.

The V and J genes are TRBV28 and TRBJ1-4, with 9 nucleotides matching TRBD1. CDR1 and CDR2 from the germline V gene are MDHEN and SYDVKM. Losses at the gene ends were 3 bases for V and 0 bases for J; bases not matched to a gene: 2. The CDR3 extends over 16 amino acids. As DNA, the CDR3 is TGTGCCAGCAGTTTTGGGGACAGGGCAACTAATGAAAAACTGTTTTTT. This codes for CASSFGDRATNEKLFF.

On this clone: Additional DNA sequences in this sample encode the identical CDR3. The rearrangement links TRBV7-8 to TRBJ2-7, with D unresolved. CDR1 is SGHVS and CDR2 is FQNEAQ in the germline V gene. This CDR3 region has 11 residues. The V and J ends lost 5 bases and 3 bases respectively, with 5 bases between them. CDR3 DNA sequence: TGTGCCAGCAGCCCCCTCTACGAGCAGTACTTC. This translates into CASSPLYEQYF.

The chain couples TRBV7-6 to TRBJ2-7; 10 nucleotides match TRBD2. CDR1 SGHVS and CDR2 FNYEAQ come from the germline V gene. The length of the CDR3 is 16 residues. Trimming took 1 base from V and 4 from J; bases not matched to a gene: 7. The CDR3 is CASSLGPQRGGYEQYF. The CDR3 nucleotides are TGTGCCAGCAGCTTAGGCCCCCAGCGGGGGGGGTACGAGCAGTACTTC.

DNA of the CDR3: TGCAGTGCCTCACCCCTCCACTTT. The encoded protein is CSASPLHF. The rearrangement joins TRBV20-1 to TRBJ1-6; no clear D gene. Trimming pared 6 bases from V and 10 bases from J, leaving 1 base between. Germline lookup yields CDR1 DFQATT and CDR2 SNEGSKA (reference sequence). The CDR3 covers 8 residues.

V and J are TRBV6-5 and TRBJ1-4; no clear D gene. The CDR3 totals 15 residues. Per germline, CDR1 MNHEY and CDR2 SVGAGI. Trimming took off 4 bases at V and 1 base at J, with 10 bases between the two ends. The CDR3 nucleotides read TGTGCCAGCAGTTCTACGAGGAGAACTAATGAAAAACTGTTTTTT. Translation: CASSSTRRTNEKLFF.

As concerns this clone: The sample contains more than one DNA sequence encoding this CDR3. The genes are TRBV28 and TRBJ2-3; D perhaps matches TRBD2 (5 bases). V was clipped by 6 bases and J by 6 bases, with 13 bases between them. The CDR3 covers 13 residues. CDR1 is MDHEN, CDR2 SYDVKM, per germline. The DNA of the CDR3 is TGTGCCAGCAGCTCAGCTCGAGGGGATACGCAGTATTTT. Translating gives CASSSARGDTQYF.

The chain joins TRBV7-2 to TRBJ1-4, with D hard to call. CDR1 SGHTA and CDR2 FQGNSA come from the germline V gene. Trimming stripped 1 base from V and 3 bases from J, with 9 bases between. This CDR3 region has 15 residues. DNA for the CDR3: TGTGCCAGCAGCTTAGGGAGGATCTCTAATGAAAAACTGTTTTTT. It specifies CASSLGRISNEKLFF.

V and J are TRBV30 and TRBJ2-7, with unresolved D. The CDR3 is 14 amino acids. Trimming cost V 4 bases and J 13 bases, with 26 bases left between them. Germline V gene sequence: CDR1 GTSNPN, CDR2 SVGIG (reference sequence). CDR3 in amino acids: CAWTEAVAVVEQYF. The CDR3 DNA is TGTGCCTGGACCGAGGCGGTGGCTGTTGTCGAACAATACTTC.

This sequence joins TRBV12-5 and TRBJ2-1, with D perhaps TRBD2 (5 bases). Trimming stripped 0 bases from V and 7 bases from J, with 16 bases between. This CDR3 region has 16 residues. CDR1 is LGHNT, CDR2 FRNRAP, per germline. The CDR3 reads CASGLVLTGSENEQFF. CDR3 sequence (DNA): TGTGCTAGTGGTTTGGTACTAACGGGGAGTGAGAATGAGCAGTTCTTC.

The V and J genes are TRBV15 and TRBJ2-4; 7 nucleotides agree with TRBD2. CDR1 and CDR2 (germline): LNHNV, YYDKDF (reference sequence). CDR3 length equals 15 residues. V was pared by 0 bases and J by 4 bases, with 3 bases of the junction left unmatched. For the CDR3, the DNA is TGTGCCACCAGCAGAGATACTAGCGTGAAAAACATTCAGTACTTC. Encoded protein: CATSRDTSVKNIQYF.